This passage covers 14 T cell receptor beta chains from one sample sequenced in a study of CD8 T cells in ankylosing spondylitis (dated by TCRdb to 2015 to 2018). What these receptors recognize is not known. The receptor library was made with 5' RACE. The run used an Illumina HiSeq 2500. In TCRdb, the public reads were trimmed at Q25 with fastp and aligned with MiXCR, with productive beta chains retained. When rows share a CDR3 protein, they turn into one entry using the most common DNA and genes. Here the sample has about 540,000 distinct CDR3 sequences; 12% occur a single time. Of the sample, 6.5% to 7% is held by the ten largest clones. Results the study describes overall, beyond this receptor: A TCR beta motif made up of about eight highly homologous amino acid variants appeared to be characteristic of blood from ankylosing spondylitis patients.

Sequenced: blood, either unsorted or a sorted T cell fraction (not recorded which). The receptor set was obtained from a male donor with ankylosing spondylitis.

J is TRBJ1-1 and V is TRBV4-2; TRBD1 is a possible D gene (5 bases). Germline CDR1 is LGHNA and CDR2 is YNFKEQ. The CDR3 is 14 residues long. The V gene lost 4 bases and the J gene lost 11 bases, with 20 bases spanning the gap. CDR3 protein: CASSPAWGGLNAFF. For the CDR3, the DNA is TGTGCCAGCAGCCCCGCGTGGGGGGGACTGAATGCTTTCTTT.

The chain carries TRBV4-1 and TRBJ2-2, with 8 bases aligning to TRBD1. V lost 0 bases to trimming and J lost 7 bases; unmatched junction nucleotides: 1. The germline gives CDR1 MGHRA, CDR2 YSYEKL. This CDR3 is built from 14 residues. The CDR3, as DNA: TGCGCCAGCAGCCAAGATGGGACAGGCGGGGAGCTGTTTTTT. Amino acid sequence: CASSQDGTGGELFF.

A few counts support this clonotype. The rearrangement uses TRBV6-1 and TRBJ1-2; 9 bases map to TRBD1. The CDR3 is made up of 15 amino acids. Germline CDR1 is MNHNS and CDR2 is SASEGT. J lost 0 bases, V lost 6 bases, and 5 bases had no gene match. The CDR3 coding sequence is TGTGCCAGCAGCCCCGGGGACAGGGCTAACTATGGCTACACCTTC. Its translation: CASSPGDRANYGYTF.

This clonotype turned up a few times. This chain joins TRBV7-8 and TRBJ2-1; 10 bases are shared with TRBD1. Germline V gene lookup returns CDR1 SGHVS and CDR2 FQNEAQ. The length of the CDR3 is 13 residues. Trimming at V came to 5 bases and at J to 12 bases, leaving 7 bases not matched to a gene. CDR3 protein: CASSGRDRGWQFF. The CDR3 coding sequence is TGTGCCAGCAGCGGTCGGGACAGGGGATGGCAGTTCTTC.

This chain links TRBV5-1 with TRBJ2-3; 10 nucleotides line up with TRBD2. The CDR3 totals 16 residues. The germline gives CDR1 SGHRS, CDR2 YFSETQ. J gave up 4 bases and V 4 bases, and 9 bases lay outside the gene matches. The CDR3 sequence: CASSPTLAGAADTQYF. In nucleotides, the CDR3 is TGCGCCAGCAGCCCGACCCTAGCGGGAGCAGCAGATACGCAGTATTTT.

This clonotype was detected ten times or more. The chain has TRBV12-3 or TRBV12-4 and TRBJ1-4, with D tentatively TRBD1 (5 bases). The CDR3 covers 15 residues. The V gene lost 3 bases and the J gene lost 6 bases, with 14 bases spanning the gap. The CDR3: CASSLIGGGDEKLFF. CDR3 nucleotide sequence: TGTGCCAGCAGTTTGATCGGGGGGGGGGATGAAAAACTGTTTTTT.

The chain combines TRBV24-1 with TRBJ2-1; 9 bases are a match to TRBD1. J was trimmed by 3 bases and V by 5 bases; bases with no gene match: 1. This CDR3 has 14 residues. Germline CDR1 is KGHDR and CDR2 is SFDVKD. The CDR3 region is CATSGTGDYNEQFF. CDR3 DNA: TGTGCCACCAGTGGGACAGGGGACTACAATGAGCAGTTCTTC.

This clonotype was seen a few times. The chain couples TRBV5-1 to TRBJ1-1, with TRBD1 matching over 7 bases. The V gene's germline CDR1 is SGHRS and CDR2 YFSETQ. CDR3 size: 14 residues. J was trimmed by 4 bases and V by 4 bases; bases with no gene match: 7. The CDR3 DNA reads TGCGCCAGCAGCGTAACAGGGGAGGGCACTGAAGCTTTCTTT. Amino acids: CASSVTGEGTEAFF.

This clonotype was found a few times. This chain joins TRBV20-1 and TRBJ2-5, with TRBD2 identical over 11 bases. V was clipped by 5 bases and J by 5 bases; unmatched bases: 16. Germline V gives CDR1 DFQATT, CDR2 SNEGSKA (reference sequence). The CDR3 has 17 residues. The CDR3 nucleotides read TGCAGTGCTCTTGGGACTAGCGGAACCCCCGGAAGGGAGACCCAGTACTTC. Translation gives CSALGTSGTPGRETQYF.

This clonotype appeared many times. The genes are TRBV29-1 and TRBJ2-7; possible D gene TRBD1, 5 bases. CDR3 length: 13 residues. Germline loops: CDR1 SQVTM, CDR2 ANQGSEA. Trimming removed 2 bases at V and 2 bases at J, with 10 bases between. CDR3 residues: CSVEQGNPYEQYF. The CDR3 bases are TGCAGCGTTGAACAGGGTAATCCCTACGAGCAGTACTTC.

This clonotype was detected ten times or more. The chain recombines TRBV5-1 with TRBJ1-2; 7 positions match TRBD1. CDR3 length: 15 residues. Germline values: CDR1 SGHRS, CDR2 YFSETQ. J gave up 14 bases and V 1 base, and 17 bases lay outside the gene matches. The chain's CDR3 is CASSLRESRDSLMTF. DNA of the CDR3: TGCGCCAGCAGCTTGCGTGAATCCCGGGACAGCTTAATGACCTTC.

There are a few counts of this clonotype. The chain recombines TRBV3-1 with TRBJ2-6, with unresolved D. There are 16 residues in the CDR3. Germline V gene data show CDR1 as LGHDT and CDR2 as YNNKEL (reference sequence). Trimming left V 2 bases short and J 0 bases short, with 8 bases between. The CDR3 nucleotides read TGTGCCAGCAGCCAAATCGTGATCTCTGGGGCCAACGTCCTGACTTTC. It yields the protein CASSQIVISGANVLTF. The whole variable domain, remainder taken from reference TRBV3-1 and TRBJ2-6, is DTAVSQTPKYLVTQMGNDKSIKCEQNLGHDTMYWYKQDSKKFLKIMFSYNNKELIINETVPNRFSPKSPDKAHLNLHINSLELGDSAVYFCASSQIVISGANVLTFGAGSRLTVL.

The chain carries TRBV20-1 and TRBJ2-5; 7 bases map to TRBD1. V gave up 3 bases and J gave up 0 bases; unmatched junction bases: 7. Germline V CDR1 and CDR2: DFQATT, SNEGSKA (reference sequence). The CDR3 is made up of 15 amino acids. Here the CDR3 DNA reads TGCAGTGCTAGGCCAGGACAGGACTACCAAGAGACCCAGTACTTC. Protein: CSARPGQDYQETQYF.

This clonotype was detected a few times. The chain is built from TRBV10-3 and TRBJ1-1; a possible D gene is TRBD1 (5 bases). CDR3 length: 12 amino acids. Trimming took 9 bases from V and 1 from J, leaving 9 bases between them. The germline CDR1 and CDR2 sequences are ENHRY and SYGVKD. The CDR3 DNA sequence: TGTGCCATTCAGACAGAGAACACTGAAGCTTTCTTT. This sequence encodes CAIQTENTEAFF.